The text below deals with one T cell receptor (beta chain). The data originate from a study of T cell changes during pregnancy in multiple sclerosis. Libraries were prepared by immunoSEQ multiplex PCR; TCRdb keeps only in-frame clonotypes and omits some of them. The table has some 41,000 clones, over 80% seen once; the top ten hold 0.45% to 0.55%. Germline V gene data show CDR1 as SGDLS and CDR2 as YYNGEE. This CDR3 region has 14 residues. V dropped 0 bases and J dropped 3 bases, with 7 bases sitting between them. The gene calls are TRBV9 and TRBJ2-1; no clear D gene. This clonotype was sampled from a female donor in good health, enrolled as a control in a pregnancy study. The material was CD4+ T cells from peripheral blood mononuclear cells, obtained in the third trimester of pregnancy. The chain's CDR3 is CASSVDESYNEQFF. As DNA, the CDR3 is TGTGCCAGCAGCGTAGATGAGAGCTACAATGAGCAGTTCTTC.